This TCR beta chain came from a study of blood T cell repertoires in COVID-19. Study details: Acute and convalescent COVID-19 specimens originated in the United States, Italy and Spain.

Profiling relied on immunoSEQ multiplex PCR, and the TCRdb table lists in-frame clones only, not all of them. This table holds more than 120,000 clones, roughly 81% found once. This clone came up a few times. The CDR3 is 14 residues long. Between the trimmed V and J ends, which lost 4 bases and 5 bases, there was a span of 14 bases. Per the germline V gene, CDR1 is LGHDT and CDR2 is YNNKEL (reference sequence). V usage is TRBV3-1 (or the pseudogene TRBV3-2) and J usage is TRBJ1-2; no clear D. The TCR sequence derives from a human donor with acute or convalescent COVID-19. The donor label of this sample is uncertain. The sample was peripheral blood. CDR3 sequence: CASSPRSGPYGYTF. The CDR3 region has the DNA TGTGCCAGCAGCCCGCGCTCGGGTCCATATGGCTACACCTTC.